This T cell receptor beta chain emerged from a study of T cell responses to AZD1222 COVID-19 vaccine. As for this clone: Its cognate antigen is unknown.

Assay used: immunoSEQ multiplex PCR; TCRdb lists only in-frame clones, some missing. This sample yields 200,000 or so clones, of which roughly 93% are seen a single time; 9.2% belongs to the top ten. Germline-derived CDR1 and CDR2 are KGHSH and LQKENI. V gave up 1 base and J gave up 9 bases, with 12 bases separating them. This CDR3 has 14 residues. General observations from the study: Along spike, vaccine-associated CD4 TCRs were found throughout, with dominance at 160-218 and 743-854. There were repertoire samples only from the period after the peak T cell response.

The sequenced sample was peripheral blood, obtained on day 0 of AZD1222 vaccination. The chain couples TRBV18 to TRBJ2-2, with D perhaps assigned TRBD1 or TRBD2 (6 bases each). This TCR was sampled from an adult in good health. CDR3 bases: TGTGCCAGCTCACCACGTGGGGGGCTGCGGGAGCTGTTTTTT. Translation: CASSPRGGLRELFF.